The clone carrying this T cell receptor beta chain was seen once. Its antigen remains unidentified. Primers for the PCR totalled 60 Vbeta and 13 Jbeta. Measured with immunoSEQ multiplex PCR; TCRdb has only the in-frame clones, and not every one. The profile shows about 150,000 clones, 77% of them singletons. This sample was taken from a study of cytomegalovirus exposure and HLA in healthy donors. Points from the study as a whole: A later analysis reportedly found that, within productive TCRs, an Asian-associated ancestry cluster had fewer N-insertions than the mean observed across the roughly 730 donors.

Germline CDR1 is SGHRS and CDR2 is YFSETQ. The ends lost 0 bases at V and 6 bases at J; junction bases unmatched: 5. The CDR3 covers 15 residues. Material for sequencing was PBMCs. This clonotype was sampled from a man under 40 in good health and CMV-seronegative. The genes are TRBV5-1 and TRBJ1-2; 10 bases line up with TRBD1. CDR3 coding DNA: TGCGCCAGCAGCTTGGGAGCGGACAGGGGGAATGGCTACACCTTC. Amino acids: CASSLGADRGNGYTF.